These 14 T cell receptor beta chains share one sample of origin, sequenced in a study of T cells in Graves' hyperthyroidism and ophthalmopathy. RNA transcripts provided the source from which TCR beta CDR3 regions were amplified. TCR CDR3 regions were first amplified by RT-PCR with HTBI primers. In TCRdb, the multiplex PCR reads were re-called with MiXCR into one record per CDR3 protein. The sample carries under 400,000 distinct CDR3 sequences, around 25% recorded once. The sequencing input was blood. The receptors were sampled from a man aged 45 to 65 with Graves' hyperthyroidism.

The chain uses TRBV12-3 or TRBV12-4 and TRBJ2-2, with 14 bases fitting TRBD2. CDR3 length equals 19 residues. V gave up 6 bases and J gave up 4 bases; unmatched junction bases: 13. CDR3 region: CASRPTGTSGSGATGELFF. CDR3 DNA sequence: TGTGCCAGCAGGCCGACCGGGACTAGCGGGAGTGGGGCCACCGGGGAGCTGTTTTTT.

The J gene is TRBJ1-1, the V gene TRBV14; unclear D gene. Germline V gene lookup returns CDR1 SGHDN and CDR2 FVKESK. The CDR3 contains 17 residues. Trimming removed 0 bases from V and 3 bases from J, with 17 bases in between. Here the CDR3 reads CASSQDVGTGGYTEAFF. The CDR3, as DNA: TGTGCCAGCAGCCAAGATGTGGGAACCGGCGGGTACACTGAAGCTTTCTTT.

This clonotype was detected many times. CDR3 sequence reads: CASSPTRGYDNEQFF. Written as DNA, the CDR3 is TGTGCCAGCAGCCCAACAAGGGGGTATGACAATGAGCAGTTCTTC. The chain is built from TRBV11-1 and TRBJ2-1, with D possibly TRBD1 on 6 matching bases. V was shortened by 5 bases and J by 5 bases, with 16 bases between the two germline ends. The CDR3 runs to 15 residues. Germline lookup yields CDR1 SGHAT and CDR2 FQDESV (reference sequence).

This clonotype was seen more than once but under ten times. The rearrangement links TRBV2 to TRBJ1-1; weak D call: TRBD1 (6 bases). Germline lookup yields CDR1 SNHLY and CDR2 FYNNEI. The CDR3 contains 14 residues. V gave up 8 bases and J gave up 3 bases, with 16 bases separating them. The CDR3 loop reads CASLAPGGYTEAFF. Here the CDR3 DNA reads TGTGCCAGCCTAGCCCCCGGGGGCTACACTGAAGCTTTCTTT.

This clonotype showed up many times. CDR3 in amino acids: CASSHEGEQFF. In DNA, the CDR3 is TGTGCCAGCAGCCATGAAGGTGAGCAGTTCTTC. V and J are TRBV3-1 and TRBJ2-1; no clear D gene. The CDR3 spans 11 residues. Trimming left V 3 bases short and J 9 bases short, with 6 bases between. CDR1 and CDR2 from the germline V gene are LGHDT and YNNKEL (reference sequence).

This clonotype was counted between two and nine times. This chain connects TRBV28 to TRBJ2-7; D is possibly TRBD1 (6 bases). CDR3 length: 14 amino acids. V was clipped by 6 bases and J by 4 bases, with 16 bases between them. Germline values: CDR1 MDHEN, CDR2 SYDVKM. The CDR3 sequence: CASSLRQAVYEQYF. The DNA of the CDR3 is TGTGCCAGCAGCTTACGACAGGCGGTATACGAGCAGTACTTC.

CDR3 DNA sequence: TGTGCCAGCAGTGAAGCGGGGGGGAACTATGGCTACACCTTC. It specifies CASSEAGGNYGYTF. J is TRBJ1-2 and V is TRBV6-1; TRBD1 might be the D (5 bases). Trimming took 0 bases from V and 2 from J, leaving 7 bases between them. This CDR3 region has 14 residues. Germline V gives CDR1 MNHNS, CDR2 SASEGT.

The CDR3 protein is CASSHSLAGVLNEQFF. CDR3 DNA: TGTGCCAGCAGCCATTCACTAGCGGGAGTGCTCAATGAGCAGTTCTTC. The chain has TRBV14 and TRBJ2-1; the match to TRBD2 covers 11 bases. The J segment lost 6 bases and the V segment lost 3 bases, leaving 7 bases of the junction unmatched. The CDR3 is made up of 16 amino acids. Germline V gene lookup returns CDR1 SGHDN and CDR2 FVKESK.

The chain has TRBV19 and TRBJ2-1; unclear D gene. Trimming left V 7 bases short and J 1 base short, with 8 bases between. This CDR3 is built from 13 residues. Germline CDR1 LNHDA, CDR2 SQIVND (reference sequence). The CDR3 DNA sequence: TGTGCCAGTATGTTTGGATCCTACAATGAGCAGTTCTTC. It specifies CASMFGSYNEQFF.

The chain carries TRBV12-3 or TRBV12-4 and TRBJ1-2, with a tentative D call TRBD1 (5 bases). The CDR3 contains 14 residues. V gave up 1 base and J gave up 3 bases, with 9 bases separating them. The CDR3 loop reads CASSLGGSHYGYTF. The CDR3 DNA reads TGTGCCAGCAGTTTAGGGGGGAGTCACTATGGCTACACCTTC.

This clonotype was observed many times. This chain links TRBV11-1 with TRBJ2-1; 10 nucleotides agree with TRBD2. The CDR3 totals 15 residues. Germline V gene lookup returns CDR1 SGHAT and CDR2 FQDESV (reference sequence). V was clipped by 5 bases and J by 8 bases; unmatched bases: 9. The CDR3 bases are TGTGCCAGCAGCGAAGGGACTAGCGCCTCTTATGAGCAGTTCTTC. This gives the protein CASSEGTSASYEQFF.

This chain joins TRBV7-3 and TRBJ2-2; tentatively, D is TRBD2 (6 bases). CDR3 length: 16 amino acids. Trimming cost V 1 base and J 3 bases, with 12 bases left between them. Germline V gene sequence: CDR1 SGHTA, CDR2 FQGTGA. DNA for the CDR3: TGTGCCAGCAGCTTAATGGGGACTCAATACACCGGGGAGCTGTTTTTT. It encodes CASSLMGTQYTGELFF.

This rearrangement joins TRBV6-1 to TRBJ2-1; 10 bases are a match to TRBD2. The CDR3 has 15 residues. J gave up 4 bases and V 5 bases, and 5 bases lay outside the gene matches. Germline V gene data show CDR1 as MNHNS and CDR2 as SASEGT. CDR3 amino acids: CASSPGTSVYNEQFF. In DNA form, the CDR3 reads TGTGCCAGCAGTCCCGGGACTAGCGTATACAATGAGCAGTTCTTC.

This clonotype was recorded at least ten times. The chain combines TRBV20-1 with TRBJ2-5, with TRBD2 matching over 9 bases. This CDR3 comprises 16 residues. V trimming: 0 bases; J trimming: 3 bases; junction bases outside the gene matches: 8. Germline V gene data show CDR1 as DFQATT and CDR2 as SNEGSKA (reference sequence). The CDR3 DNA reads as TGCAGTGCTAGAGAAGCGGGGGGCGCCATTAAAGAGACCCAGTACTTC. It encodes CSAREAGGAIKETQYF.